This TCR beta chain originates from a study of blood T cell repertoires in COVID-19. Overall study: Italy, Spain and the United States were the sources of the convalescent and acute COVID-19 samples.

Authors' analysis steps: Reference gene primer amplification gave nucleated cell count estimates. Libraries were prepared by immunoSEQ multiplex PCR; TCRdb keeps only in-frame clonotypes and omits some of them. V, J and clone size derive from that table, while D and trimming were established from the DNA sequence. The sample shows 95,000 to 100,000 clones, about 80% of them seen only once. The trim removed 8 bases at V and 4 bases at J, leaving 4 bases unmatched. CDR3 length: 13 amino acids. Germline assignment: CDR1 MNHNY and CDR2 SVGAGI (reference sequence). The TCR was taken from a human donor in a cohort sampled during active COVID-19. The chain is built from TRBV6-6 and TRBJ2-3; 9 bases fit TRBD1. The sequenced material came from peripheral blood. The CDR3 sequence is CASGDRVSDTQYF. The CDR3 DNA reads TGTGCCAGCGGGGACAGGGTATCAGATACGCAGTATTTT.